The clone carrying this T cell receptor (beta chain) was detected ten times or more. The germline V gene has CDR1 ENHRY and CDR2 SYGVKD. Trimming removed 3 bases at V and 1 base at J, with 12 bases between. CDR3 length: 15 amino acids. The source of the sample is a study of Graves' ophthalmopathy and Graves' hyperthyroidism. TCR beta CDR3 amplification used RNA transcripts. First-round RT-PCR with HTBI primers preceded a second-round multiplex PCR. Using its own MiXCR run on the multiplex PCR reads, TCRdb lists one record per CDR3 protein. Among over a million distinct CDR3 sequences listed, about 38% were seen once.

The chain couples TRBV10-3 to TRBJ2-5; tentative D call: TRBD1 (5 bases). The material sequenced was peripheral blood or thyroid tissue (not recorded which). This TCR derives from an adult man with Graves' hyperthyroidism. Here the CDR3 reads CAISDPGHIQETQYF. CDR3 in DNA: TGTGCCATCAGTGACCCCGGACACATCCAAGAGACCCAGTACTTC.